Below are 12 T cell receptor beta chains sequenced from a single sample in a study of beta chain features in type 1 diabetes. The isolated RNA, all of it, was reverse transcribed, so expressed TCRB transcripts were what got sequenced. The data were produced by immunoSEQ multiplex PCR, yet TCRdb's version contains in-frame clones alone and is incomplete. The top ten clones hold 0.02% to 0.025% of a sample with about 930,000 clones, 15% to 20% of them seen once. The sequencing sample was made of naive CD4+ T cells from blood. All receptors derive from a woman aged 18 to 35 in good health.

The chain joins TRBV7-9 to TRBJ1-5, with a possible D match to TRBD1 (6 bases). This CDR3 is 15 amino acids long. The V end lost 1 base, the J end lost 6 bases, and 13 bases lay between the germline ends. The germline V gene encodes CDR1 SEHNR and CDR2 FQNEAQ (reference sequence). CDR3 nucleotide sequence: TGTGCCAGCAGCTTAGGGAATACAGGGAGTCAGCCCCAGCATTTT. Encoded protein: CASSLGNTGSQPQHF. Full variable domain (remainder filled in from reference TRBV7-9 and TRBJ1-5): DTGVSQNPRHKITKRGQNVTFRCDPISEHNRLYWYRQTLGQGPEFLTYFQNEAQLEKSRLLSDRFSAERPKGSFSTLEIQRTEQGDSAMYLCASSLGNTGSQPQHFGDGTRLSIL.

This chain uses TRBV10-3 with TRBJ1-3, with D hard to call. Germline CDR1 and CDR2: ENHRY and SYGVKD. CDR3 length: 17 amino acids. The V and J ends lost 2 bases and 0 bases respectively, with 14 bases between them. The CDR3 DNA reads as TGTGCCATCAGTGAGCCGCTGGGCAGAAGCTCTGGAAACACCATATATTTT. Translated, it gives CAISEPLGRSSGNTIYF.

The chain joins TRBV6-5 to TRBJ2-3; D not certain. The germline V gene encodes CDR1 MNHEY and CDR2 SVGAGI. CDR3 length: 12 residues. The germline V and J ends were trimmed by 6 bases and 6 bases, with 10 bases remaining between them. CDR3 sequence (DNA): TGTGCCAGCAGCCCCGACCGGGATACGCAGTATTTT. The encoded protein is CASSPDRDTQYF.

About this clone: This CDR3 is also generated by other DNA sequences in the sample. The DNA for the CDR3 is TGCGCCAGCAGCTTGGCCTCGGGAACTGAAGCTTTCTTT. It is translated as CASSLASGTEAFF. This chain links TRBV5-1 with TRBJ1-1; no firm D call. The CDR3 runs to 13 residues. The V gene lost 0 bases and the J gene lost 5 bases, with 8 bases spanning the gap. Germline CDR1 and CDR2: SGHRS and YFSETQ.

The chain uses TRBV10-3 and TRBJ1-3; tentative D call: TRBD1 (5 bases). Trimming removed 3 bases at V and 0 bases at J, with 12 bases between. The germline CDR1 and CDR2 sequences are ENHRY and SYGVKD. The CDR3 contains 16 residues. The DNA of the CDR3 is TGTGCCATCAGTGAAAGGGACTCCCGCTCTGGAAACACCATATATTTT. Translated: CAISERDSRSGNTIYF.

The V and J genes are TRBV7-3 and TRBJ2-7; D gene uncertain. The CDR3 is 13 amino acids. Trimming cost V 0 bases and J 6 bases, with 9 bases left between them. Germline V lookup: CDR1 SGHTA, CDR2 FQGTGA. The CDR3 DNA follows: TGTGCCAGCAGCTTAACGCCCAGCCTCGAGCAGTACTTC. Its protein is CASSLTPSLEQYF.

This clone came up a few times. The chain employs TRBV7-9 and TRBJ1-4; 8 bases align to TRBD1. CDR1 and CDR2 from the germline V gene are SEHNR and FQNEAQ (reference sequence). Trimming took 4 bases from V and 8 from J; bases not matched to a gene: 6. The CDR3 is 14 amino acids. Here the CDR3 DNA reads TGTGCCAGCAGCTCCGGACAGGGCTACGAAAAACTGTTTTTT. Protein product: CASSSGQGYEKLFF.

In this sample, this clone turned up a few times. This rearrangement joins TRBV7-9 to TRBJ2-7; D may be TRBD2 (6 bases). V shed 2 bases and J shed 0 bases, with 14 bases lying between them. The CDR3 runs 16 residues. CDR1 is SEHNR, CDR2 FQNEAQ, per germline (reference sequence). Written as DNA, the CDR3 is TGTGCCAGCAGCTTATCGGGAGCCTCTAGCTCCTACGAGCAGTACTTC. The encoded protein is CASSLSGASSSYEQYF.

The CDR3, as DNA: TGTGCCACCAGCAGAGACCCAGGGTTACGTTGGGGAAAATCATTCTACGAGCAGTACTTC. It yields the protein CATSRDPGLRWGKSFYEQYF. The chain joins TRBV15 to TRBJ2-7, with TRBD1 as a possible D gene (5 bases). Germline CDR1 reads LNHNV; CDR2 reads YYDKDF (reference sequence). The ends were cut back, 0 bases at V and 3 bases at J, with 27 bases in the middle. There are 20 residues in the CDR3.

CDR3 residues: CASSKLADTQYF. The CDR3 DNA reads as TGTGCCAGCAGTAAACTAGCCGATACGCAGTATTTT. The chain links TRBV2 to TRBJ2-3; D may be TRBD2 (6 bases). Germline V CDR1 and CDR2: SNHLY, FYNNEI. The ends were cut back, 5 bases at V and 6 bases at J, with 9 bases in the middle. This CDR3 region has 12 residues.

The V and J genes are TRBV9 and TRBJ2-1, with 8 bases aligning to TRBD2. V lost 0 bases, J lost 5 bases, and 13 bases stayed unmatched. CDR3 length equals 18 residues. Germline loops: CDR1 SGDLS, CDR2 YYNGEE. CDR3 protein: CASSVEVWGAGEDNEQFF. CDR3 nucleotides: TGTGCCAGCAGCGTAGAGGTTTGGGGAGCGGGAGAGGACAATGAGCAGTTCTTC. Complete variable domain (other parts from reference TRBV9 and TRBJ2-1): DSGVTQTPKHLITATGQRVTLRCSPRSGDLSVYWYQQSLDQGLQFLIQYYNGEERAKGNILERFSAQQFPDLHSELNLSSLELGDSALYFCASSVEVWGAGEDNEQFFGPGTRLTVL.

The genes are TRBV5-1 and TRBJ2-7; 9 bases fit TRBD1. Germline V gives CDR1 SGHRS, CDR2 YFSETQ. The CDR3 extends over 16 amino acids. Unmatched junction bases numbered 11, after V lost 4 bases and J lost 3 bases. DNA of the CDR3: TGCGCCAGCAGCCCTTATCTCCCGACAGGGGGCTACGAGCAGTACTTC. It codes for CASSPYLPTGGYEQYF. Full variable domain (remainder filled in from reference TRBV5-1 and TRBJ2-7): KAGVTQTPRYLIKTRGQQVTLSCSPISGHRSVSWYQQTPGQGLQFLFEYFSETQRNKGNFPGRFSGRQFSNSRSEMNVSTLELGDSALYLCASSPYLPTGGYEQYFGPGTRLTVT.